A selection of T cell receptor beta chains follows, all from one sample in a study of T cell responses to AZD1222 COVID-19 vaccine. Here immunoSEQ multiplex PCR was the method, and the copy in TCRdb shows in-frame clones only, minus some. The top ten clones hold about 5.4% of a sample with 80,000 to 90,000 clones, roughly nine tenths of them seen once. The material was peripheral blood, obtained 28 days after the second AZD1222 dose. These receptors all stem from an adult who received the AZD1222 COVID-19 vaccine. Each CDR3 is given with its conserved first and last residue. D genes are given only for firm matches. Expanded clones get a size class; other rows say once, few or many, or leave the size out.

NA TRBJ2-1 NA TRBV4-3 CASSQADMSNNEQFF TGCGCCAGCAGCCAAGCTGACATGTCCAACAATGAGCAGTTCTTC
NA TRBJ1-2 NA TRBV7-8 CASSLDSPNYGYTF TGTGCCAGCAGCTTAGACAGTCCCAACTATGGCTACACCTTC
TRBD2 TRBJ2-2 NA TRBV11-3 CASSGGGGNTGELFF TGTGCCAGCAGCGGCGGCGGGGGGAACACCGGGGAGCTGTTTTTT
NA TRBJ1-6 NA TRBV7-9 CASSLDLLRGPLHF TGTGCCAGCAGCTTGGACCTTCTGAGGGGTCCCCTCCACTTT
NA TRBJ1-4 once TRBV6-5 CASSYRAREKLFF TGTGCCAGCAGTTATCGGGCGAGAGAAAAACTGTTTTTT
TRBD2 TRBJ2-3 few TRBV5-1 CASTVSGGAPDTQYF TGCGCCAGCACCGTAAGCGGGGGGGCCCCAGATACGCAGTATTTT
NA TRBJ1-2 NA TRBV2 CASSVLEELPLF TGTGCCAGCAGTGTTCTAGAGGAGCTCCCCCTCTTC
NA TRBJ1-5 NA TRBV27 CASSLRDSNQPQHF TGTGCCAGCAGTTTACGGGACAGCAATCAGCCCCAGCATTTT
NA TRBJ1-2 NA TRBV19 CASSIISGDNYGYTF TGTGCCAGTAGTATAATCTCAGGGGACAACTATGGCTACACCTTC
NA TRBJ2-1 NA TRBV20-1 CSANRDNEQFF TGCAGTGCTAACAGGGACAATGAGCAGTTCTTC
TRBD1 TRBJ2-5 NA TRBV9 CASSDGVGRGPSEETQYF TGTGCCAGCAGCGACGGTGTGGGTAGGGGGCCGTCGGAAGAGACCCAGTACTTC
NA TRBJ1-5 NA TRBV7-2 CASTNQIGGAGQPQHF TGTGCCAGCACCAACCAGATTGGGGGGGCGGGTCAGCCCCAGCATTTT
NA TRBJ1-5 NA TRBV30 CAWSAGRGGNQPQHF TGTGCCTGGAGTGCTGGGAGAGGTGGCAATCAGCCCCAGCATTTT
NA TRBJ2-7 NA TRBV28 CASREATFSGYEQYF TGTGCCAGCAGAGAAGCGACATTCTCGGGCTACGAGCAGTACTTC
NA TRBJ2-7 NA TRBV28 CASSPTGTDEQYF TGTGCCAGCAGTCCAACCGGGACGGATGAGCAGTACTTC
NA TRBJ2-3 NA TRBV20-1 CSVFGADTQYF TGCAGTGTGTTCGGGGCAGATACGCAGTATTTT
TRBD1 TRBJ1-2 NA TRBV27 CASSPWGQGYGYTF TGTGCCAGCAGCCCCTGGGGACAGGGTTATGGCTACACCTTC
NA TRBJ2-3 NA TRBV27 CASSKHPGTLVQDTQYF TGTGCCAGCAGCAAACATCCCGGGACACTTGTTCAAGATACGCAGTATTTT
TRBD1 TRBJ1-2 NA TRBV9 CASQAGGGFFGYTF TGTGCCAGCCAGGCAGGGGGCGGGTTTTTCGGCTACACCTTC
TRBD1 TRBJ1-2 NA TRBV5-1 CASRGQGDSYGYTF TGCGCCAGCAGAGGACAGGGCGACAGCTATGGCTACACCTTC
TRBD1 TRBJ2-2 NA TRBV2 CASSAGTGSGTGELFF TGTGCCAGCAGCGCCGGGACAGGGTCAGGGACCGGGGAGCTGTTTTTT
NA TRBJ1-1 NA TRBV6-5 CASTEGAFAFF TGTGCCAGCACCGAGGGAGCCTTCGCTTTCTTT
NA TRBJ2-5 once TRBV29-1 CSGRMGGGETQYF TGCAGCGGACGAATGGGGGGAGGAGAGACCCAGTACTTC
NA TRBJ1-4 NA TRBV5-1 CASSPTVLNEKLFF TGCGCCAGCAGCCCCACTGTTCTTAATGAAAAACTGTTTTTT
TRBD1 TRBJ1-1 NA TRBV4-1 CASSQTGQGVNEAFF TGCGCCAGCAGCCAGACGGGACAGGGGGTTAATGAAGCTTTCTTT
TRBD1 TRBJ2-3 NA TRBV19 CASTGQGADTQYF TGTGCCAGTACTGGACAGGGGGCAGATACGCAGTATTTT
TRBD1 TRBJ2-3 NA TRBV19 CASSISGGATDTQYF TGTGCCAGTAGTATCTCAGGGGGCGCAACAGATACGCAGTATTTT
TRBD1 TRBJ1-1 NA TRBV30 CAGQGQIEAFF TGTGCCGGACAGGGACAAATTGAAGCTTTCTTT
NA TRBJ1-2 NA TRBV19 CATSQGGTNYGYTF TGTGCCACTTCTCAAGGGGGGACCAACTATGGCTACACCTTC
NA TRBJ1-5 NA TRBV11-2 CASSLTDNQPQHF TGTGCCAGCAGCTTAACAGACAATCAGCCCCAGCATTTT
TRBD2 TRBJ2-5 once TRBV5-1 CASSLGLAGGLSGETQYF TGCGCCAGCAGCTTGGGACTAGCGGGGGGGTTAAGTGGAGAGACCCAGTACTTC
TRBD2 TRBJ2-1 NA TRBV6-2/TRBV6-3 CASSYMITSGPGEQFF TGTGCCAGCAGTTACATGATTACTAGCGGGCCGGGGGAGCAGTTCTTC
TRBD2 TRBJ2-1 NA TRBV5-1 CASSLGTSGAYNEQFF TGCGCCAGCAGCCTGGGGACTAGCGGAGCCTACAATGAGCAGTTCTTC
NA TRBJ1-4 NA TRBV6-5 CASVRSGEGEKLFF TGTGCCAGCGTCCGGTCAGGGGAGGGTGAAAAACTGTTTTTT
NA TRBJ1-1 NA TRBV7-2 CASSLVRVNTEAFF TGTGCCAGCAGCTTAGTGAGGGTGAACACTGAAGCTTTCTTT
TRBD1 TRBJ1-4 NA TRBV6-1 CASSASRDRVTGENEKLFF TGTGCCAGCAGTGCGTCCCGGGACAGGGTAACGGGGGAAAATGAAAAACTGTTTTTT
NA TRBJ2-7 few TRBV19 CASSGGRGAYEQYF TGTGCCAGTAGCGGGGGACGCGGCGCCTACGAGCAGTACTTC
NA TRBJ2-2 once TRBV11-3 CTSSKEGRSAGELFF TGTACCAGCAGTAAGGAGGGGCGGTCGGCCGGGGAGCTGTTTTTT
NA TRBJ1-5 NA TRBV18 CASSPRVEGNQPQHF TGTGCCAGCTCACCACGGGTCGAGGGTAATCAGCCCCAGCATTTT
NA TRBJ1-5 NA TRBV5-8 CASRKRSAVNQPQHF TGTGCCAGCAGAAAGAGGTCAGCAGTCAATCAGCCCCAGCATTTT
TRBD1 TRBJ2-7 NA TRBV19 CASSIAGTGGREQYF TGTGCCAGTAGTATAGCCGGGACAGGGGGACGCGAGCAGTACTTC
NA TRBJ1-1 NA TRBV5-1 CASSTGNTEAFF TGCGCCAGCAGCACAGGGAACACTGAAGCTTTCTTT
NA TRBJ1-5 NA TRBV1 CTSSQTQGQSSSNQPQHF TGCACCAGCAGCCAAACACAGGGACAGTCATCTAGCAATCAGCCCCAGCATTTT
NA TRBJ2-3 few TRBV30 CAWRPPWTLSTDTQYF TGTGCCTGGAGACCCCCATGGACGTTGAGCACAGATACGCAGTATTTT
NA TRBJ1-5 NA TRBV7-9 CASSYTGGYSNQPQHF TGTGCCAGCAGCTACACGGGCGGGTATAGCAATCAGCCCCAGCATTTT
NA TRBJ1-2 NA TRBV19 CASSTAIGKNYGYTF TGTGCCAGTAGCACCGCCATTGGCAAGAACTATGGCTACACCTTC
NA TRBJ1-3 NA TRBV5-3 CARSLYRVAGNTIYF TGTGCCAGAAGCTTGTACAGGGTGGCTGGAAACACCATATATTTT
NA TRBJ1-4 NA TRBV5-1 CASSSRGGGEKLFF TGCGCCAGCAGCTCCCGAGGGGGTGGTGAAAAACTGTTTTTT
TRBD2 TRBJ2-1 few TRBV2 CASSELGLAGGQQFF TGTGCCAGCAGTGAATTGGGACTAGCGGGGGGGCAACAGTTCTTC
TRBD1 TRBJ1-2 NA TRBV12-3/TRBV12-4 CASSMTGNYGYTF TGTGCCAGCAGCATGACAGGGAACTATGGCTACACCTTC
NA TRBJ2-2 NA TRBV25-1 CASSEGQGWTGELFF TGTGCCAGCAGTGAAGGCCAGGGGTGGACCGGGGAGCTGTTTTTT
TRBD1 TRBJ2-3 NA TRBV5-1 CASSQDRGRDTQYF TGCGCCAGCAGCCAGGACAGGGGGCGAGATACGCAGTATTTT
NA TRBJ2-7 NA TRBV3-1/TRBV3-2 CASSTPYEQYF TGTGCCAGCAGCACCCCCTACGAGCAGTACTTC
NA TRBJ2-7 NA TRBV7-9 CASSLPVPGEQYF TGTGCCAGCAGCTTACCTGTTCCGGGCGAGCAGTACTTC
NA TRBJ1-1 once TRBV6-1 CASSEGTATEAFF TGTGCCAGCAGTGAAGGGACAGCCACTGAAGCTTTCTTT
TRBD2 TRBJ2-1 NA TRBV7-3 CASSSGAGTSGGGEQFF TGTGCCAGCAGCTCTGGTGCTGGGACTAGCGGGGGAGGTGAGCAGTTCTTC
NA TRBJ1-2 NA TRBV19 CASSILGGYGYTF TGTGCCAGTAGTATTCTGGGGGGTTATGGCTACACCTTC
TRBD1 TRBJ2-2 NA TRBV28 CASSFAGTGAGGELFF TGTGCCAGCAGTTTCGCAGGGACAGGCGCTGGCGGGGAGCTGTTTTTT
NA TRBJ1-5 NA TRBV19 CASSSVVRNQPQHF TGTGCCAGTAGTAGTGTTGTCCGCAATCAGCCCCAGCATTTT
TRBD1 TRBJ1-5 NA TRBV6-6 CASSPGTGSNQPQHF TGTGCCAGCAGTCCTGGGACAGGATCTAATCAGCCCCAGCATTTT